This TCR beta chain is drawn from a study of cytomegalovirus exposure and HLA in healthy donors. The primer mix had 60 Vbeta and 13 Jbeta primers. Clones were read by immunoSEQ multiplex PCR, and TCRdb kept only the in-frame ones, dropping some. The repertoire has around 98,000 clones, about two thirds of them found once; the top ten carry 1.2%. There are 15 residues in the CDR3. Trimming took 2 bases from V and 4 from J; bases not matched to a gene: 3. Germline assignment: CDR1 MRHNA and CDR2 SNTAGT. The sequenced sample consisted of PBMCs. The sequence was collected from a female donor in good health and CMV-seronegative. The chain carries TRBV6-4 and TRBJ2-2, with 8 bases fitting TRBD2. CDR3 region: CASSDVAGGTGELFF. CDR3 sequence (DNA): TGTGCCAGCAGTGACGTGGCGGGGGGCACCGGGGAGCTGTTTTTT.